This entry is about one T cell receptor (beta chain). Its antigen is unknown. This sample stems from a study of cytomegalovirus exposure and HLA in healthy donors. Study conclusions and caveats: The HLA-A and HLA-B alleles of most subjects were reportedly predicted accurately from TCR beta sequences. Donors were assumed by presence/absence analyses to have roughly uniform sequencing depth. Beyond CMV serostatus, there was no information to go on about immune exposure. A later analysis linked a missense variant in DCLRE1C to the trimming of TCR beta V and J genes.

In the PCR, 60 Vbeta and 13 Jbeta primers were used. Method: immunoSEQ multiplex PCR; TCRdb's copy keeps in-frame clones and lacks some. This table holds about 160,000 clones, 80% found once. The sequence came from a man aged 25 to 40 in good health and CMV-seronegative. The sample comprised PBMCs.

CDR3 DNA: TGTGCCAGCAGCTCCGGGACACAGTATGGCTACACCTTC. Encoded protein: CASSSGTQYGYTF. The V and J genes are TRBV7-8 and TRBJ1-2; tentatively, D is TRBD1 (6 bases). CDR1 and CDR2 from the germline V gene are SGHVS and FQNEAQ. The CDR3 runs to 13 residues. The V end was cut by 4 bases, the J end by 5 bases, with 11 bases between. The entire variable domain, with the rest obtained from reference TRBV7-8 and TRBJ1-2, is as follows: GAGVSQSPRYKVAKRGQDVALRCDPISGHVSLFWYQQALGQGPEFLTYFQNEAQLDKSGLPSDRFFAERPEGSVSTLKIQRTQQEDSAVYLCASSSGTQYGYTFGSGTRLTVV.